The 18 T cell receptor beta chains below all came from one sample that was sequenced in a study of spatial heterogeneity in lung cancer. Described time point: blood at routine non-recurrence follow-up after resection. TCRdb used MiXCR to reprocess the 5' RACE reads, holding one entry per CDR3 protein. The table includes under 150,000 distinct CDR3 sequences, about a tenth detected once. The sequenced sample was PBMCs, obtained at follow-up. These receptors came from a female donor with early-stage non-small cell lung cancer.

The rearrangement joins TRBV12-3 or TRBV12-4 to TRBJ1-5; D is ambiguous. V lost 1 base and J lost 3, with 10 bases in between. The CDR3 totals 15 residues. As DNA, the CDR3 is TGTGCCAGCAGTTTAGGAGCAGGATACAATCAGCCCCAGCATTTT. Residues: CASSLGAGYNQPQHF.

The genes are TRBV27 and TRBJ2-3; no clear D. This CDR3 comprises 15 residues. V was shortened by 1 base and J by 0 bases, with 8 bases between the two germline ends. CDR1 and CDR2 from the germline V gene are MNHEY and SMNVEV (reference sequence). In DNA, the CDR3 is TGTGCCAGCAGTTTATTTCTCTCTAGCACAGATACGCAGTATTTT. It translates to CASSLFLSSTDTQYF.

A single count supports this clonotype. A much larger clone sits a single nucleotide away, making a read error possible. The chain uses TRBV19 and TRBJ2-1; 9 bases map to TRBD2. Germline CDR1 LNHDA, CDR2 SQIVND (reference sequence). The CDR3 has 18 residues. After removal of 3 bases from V and 2 bases from J, the junction contained 11 bases not matched to a gene. The CDR3 is CASSILAGPSSPYNEQFF. The CDR3 coding sequence is TGTGCCAGTAGTATCCTAGCGGGACCTTCTAGCCCCTACAATGAGCAGTTCTTC.

This clonotype was seen at least ten times. The CDR3 DNA follows: TGCAGTGCTAGAGACAGCATTGGAAACACCATATATTTT. Residues: CSARDSIGNTIYF. The rearrangement links TRBV20-1 to TRBJ1-3, with D hard to call. The V gene's germline CDR1 is DFQATT and CDR2 SNEGSKA (reference sequence). CDR3 length: 13 residues. Between the trimmed V and J ends, which lost 0 bases and 3 bases, there was a span of 6 bases.

In this sample, this clonotype turned up a few times. This chain links TRBV5-6 with TRBJ2-2; no clear D. The CDR3 length is 15 residues. Per the germline V gene, CDR1 is SGHDT and CDR2 is YYEEEE. The V end was cut by 4 bases, the J end by 2 bases, with 12 bases between. The CDR3 sequence is CASSALDGNTGELFF. The CDR3 DNA reads TGTGCCAGCAGCGCCTTGGACGGTAACACCGGGGAGCTGTTTTTT.

Ten or more counts support this clonotype. This chain connects TRBV3-1 to TRBJ2-3; D not certain. Trimming removed 0 bases from V and 4 bases from J, with 5 bases in between. The CDR3 is 13 amino acids. Per the germline V gene, CDR1 is LGHDT and CDR2 is YNNKEL (reference sequence). The CDR3 reads CASSQEGSDTQYF. The CDR3 nucleotides are TGTGCCAGCAGCCAAGAAGGGTCAGATACGCAGTATTTT.

Comments on this clonotype: A much larger clone is a single base away; this may be a read error. V is TRBV18 and J is TRBJ1-4; the D gene is possibly TRBD1 (5 bases). This CDR3 is built from 13 residues. CDR1 is KGHSH, CDR2 LQKENI, per germline. The germline V and J ends were trimmed by 2 bases and 16 bases, with 17 bases remaining between them. The CDR3 sequence: CASSPLGGEKTFF. CDR3 nucleotides: TGTGCCAGCTCACCATTAGGAGGGGAGAAGACGTTTTTT. The full variable domain, completed using reference TRBV18 and TRBJ1-4, is NAGVMQNPRHLVRRRGQEARLRCSPMKGHSHVYWYRQLPEEGLKFMVYLQKENIIDESGMPKERFSAEFPKEGPSILRIQQVVRGDSAAYFCASSPLGGEKTFFGSGTQLSVL.

This sequence joins TRBV20-1 and TRBJ1-5; 7 bases map to TRBD1. V gave up 5 bases and J gave up 0 bases; unmatched junction bases: 10. Germline V gives CDR1 DFQATT, CDR2 SNEGSKA (reference sequence). This CDR3 contains 16 residues. This chain's CDR3 is CSARPGTDHSNQPQHF. The CDR3 region has the DNA TGCAGTGCTCGCCCCGGGACAGACCATAGCAATCAGCCCCAGCATTTT.

This clonotype has a handful of counts. The V gene is TRBV20-1, the J gene TRBJ2-4; D gene unclear. Germline-derived CDR1 and CDR2 are DFQATT and SNEGSKA (reference sequence). V dropped 6 bases and J dropped 11 bases, with 14 bases sitting between them. The CDR3 loop spans 11 amino acids. The DNA of the CDR3 is TGCAGTGCCGCTACTATGCGGCTTCAGTACTTC. Translation: CSAATMRLQYF.

A few counts support this clonotype. The chain has TRBV27 and TRBJ2-5; TRBD2 aligns across 7 bases. The CDR3 has 13 residues. Germline V gives CDR1 MNHEY, CDR2 SMNVEV (reference sequence). J lost 4 bases, V lost 4 bases, and 3 bases had no gene match. The CDR3 sequence: CASSYRGRETQYF. Here the CDR3 DNA reads TGTGCCAGCAGTTATCGCGGGAGAGAGACCCAGTACTTC.

The chain combines TRBV20-1 with TRBJ2-1; no clear D gene. Germline CDR1 DFQATT, CDR2 SNEGSKA (reference sequence). V shed 1 base and J shed 5 bases, with 18 bases lying between them. The CDR3 length is 16 residues. CDR3 region: CSARGRVVGPHNEQFF. The CDR3 nucleotides read TGCAGTGCTAGAGGAAGGGTAGTGGGCCCCCACAATGAGCAGTTCTTC.

V gene TRBV7-9 combines with J gene TRBJ2-3; 7 bases agree with TRBD2. The CDR3 loop spans 16 amino acids. Germline lookup yields CDR1 SEHNR and CDR2 FQNEAQ (reference sequence). Trimming cost V 1 base and J 2 bases; bases outside gene matches: 6. The CDR3 protein is CASSLGRESHTDTQYF. The CDR3 nucleotides are TGTGCCAGCAGCTTAGGGCGGGAGTCTCACACAGATACGCAGTATTTT.

The genes are TRBV18 and TRBJ1-2; 8 bases match TRBD1. V was clipped by 3 bases and J by 8 bases; unmatched bases: 14. There are 16 residues in the CDR3. Germline assignment: CDR1 KGHSH and CDR2 LQKENI. DNA for the CDR3: TGTGCCAGCTCACCCCAAGGACAGGGTGCAATTCGGGGCTACACCTTC. Its protein is CASSPQGQGAIRGYTF.

The sample holds a few counts of this clonotype. The gene calls are TRBV6-5 and TRBJ2-7, with D unresolved. Trimming removed 0 bases at V and 0 bases at J, with 9 bases between. CDR1 and CDR2 (germline): MNHEY, SVGAGI. The CDR3 runs to 15 residues. The CDR3 sequence: CASSYSSFPSYEQYF. The CDR3 nucleotides read TGTGCCAGCAGTTACTCGAGTTTTCCCTCCTACGAGCAGTACTTC.

The chain joins TRBV7-2 to TRBJ2-5; 7 bases match TRBD2. J lost 5 bases, V lost 2 bases, and 8 bases had no gene match. The CDR3 spans 15 residues. Germline V gene sequence: CDR1 SGHTA, CDR2 FQGNSA. The CDR3 sequence is CASSLLAGVQETQYF. For the CDR3, the DNA is TGTGCCAGCAGCTTACTCGCGGGAGTACAGGAGACCCAGTACTTC. The full variable domain, its missing parts supplied by reference TRBV7-2 and TRBJ2-5, is GAGVSQSPSNKVTEKGKDVELRCDPISGHTALYWYRQSLGQGLEFLIYFQGNSAPDKSGLPSDRFSAERTGGSVSTLTIQRTQQEDSAVYLCASSLLAGVQETQYFGPGTRLLVL.

This rearrangement joins TRBV12-3 or TRBV12-4 to TRBJ1-3; TRBD1 matches 7 bases. J was trimmed by 4 bases and V by 5 bases; bases with no gene match: 11. The CDR3 covers 16 residues. The CDR3 coding sequence is TGTGCCAGCAGTCTCGAGCTGGGACAGTCAGGAAACACCATATATTTT. This sequence encodes CASSLELGQSGNTIYF.

There are a few counts of this clonotype. J is TRBJ1-2 and V is TRBV29-1; tentatively, D is TRBD1 (5 bases). CDR1 is SQVTM, CDR2 ANQGSEA, per germline. Trimming stripped 8 bases from V and 0 bases from J, with 13 bases between. The CDR3 spans 13 residues. CDR3 residues: CSFTGTANYGYTF. The CDR3 bases are TGCAGCTTCACCGGGACGGCTAACTATGGCTACACCTTC. Supplemented by reference TRBV29-1 and TRBJ1-2, the full variable domain reads SAVISQKPSRDICQRGTSLTIQCQVDSQVTMMFWYRQQPGQSLTLIATANQGSEATYESGFVIDKFPISRPNLTFSTLTVSNMSPEDSSIYLCSFTGTANYGYTFGSGTRLTVV.

This chain connects TRBV7-9 to TRBJ1-1, with D uncertain. The CDR3 covers 11 residues. Germline CDR1 and CDR2: SEHNR and FQNEAQ (reference sequence). The V end lost 5 bases, the J end lost 3 bases, and 4 bases lay between the germline ends. CDR3 in DNA: TGTGCCAGCAGCCCCTACACTGAAGCTTTCTTT. Its translation is CASSPYTEAFF.